This T cell receptor beta chain was documented in a study of blood T cell repertoires in COVID-19. Whole-study context: COVID-19 samples collected from the United States, Italy and Spain covered acute and convalescent phases. PBMCs, B-cell-depleted T cells, or T cells were the source of the cDNA or gDNA that made up the material.

TCRdb's copy holds only in-frame clones and misses some; the assay was immunoSEQ multiplex PCR. This table holds tens of thousands of clones, 76% found once. Germline-derived CDR1 and CDR2 are SGDLS and YYNGEE. The CDR3 runs 14 residues. Trimming left V 5 bases short and J 4 bases short, with 13 bases between. The receptor was derived from a man between 65 and 85 years old with active or convalescent COVID-19. What was sequenced was peripheral blood. The rearrangement links TRBV9 to TRBJ1-5; D gene unclear. CDR3 sequence: CASSPFEENQPQHF. CDR3 DNA sequence: TGTGCCAGCAGTCCTTTTGAGGAGAATCAGCCCCAGCATTTT.